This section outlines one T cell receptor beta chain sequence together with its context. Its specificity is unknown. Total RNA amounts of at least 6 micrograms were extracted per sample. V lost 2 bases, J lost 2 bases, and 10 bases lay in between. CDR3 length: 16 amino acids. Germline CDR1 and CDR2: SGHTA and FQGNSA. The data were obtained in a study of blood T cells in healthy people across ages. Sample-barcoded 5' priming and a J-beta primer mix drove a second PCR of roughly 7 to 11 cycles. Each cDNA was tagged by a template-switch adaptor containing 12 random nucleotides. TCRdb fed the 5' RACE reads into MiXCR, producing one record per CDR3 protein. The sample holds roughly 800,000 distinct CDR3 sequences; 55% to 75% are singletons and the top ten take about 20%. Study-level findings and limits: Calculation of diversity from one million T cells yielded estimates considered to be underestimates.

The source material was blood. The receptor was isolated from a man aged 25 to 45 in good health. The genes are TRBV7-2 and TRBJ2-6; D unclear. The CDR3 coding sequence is TGTGCCAGCAGCTTAAGGGCTTTGGCTGGGGCCAACGTCCTGACTTTC. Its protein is CASSLRALAGANVLTF.